This T cell receptor (beta chain) was sequenced for a study of regulatory T cells in long-lasting Graves disease (dated by TCRdb to the early 2020s). The study in broad terms: Newly diagnosed Graves' disease patients had taken antithyroid drugs for less than 3 months. A total of about 33 samples were covered by TCR sequencing, comprising approximately 13 persistent and approximately 20 newly diagnosed Graves' disease patients. The study was conducted in China and was registered as a clinical trial. Peripheral blood TCR sequencing and RNA sequencing compared persistent Graves' disease patients with newly diagnosed Graves' disease patients. The research as a whole found: Compared with newly diagnosed patients, persistent Graves' disease patients had lower TCR Shannon entropy and fewer highly expanded clones, which suggests clonal expansion. More public clonotypes were shared among persistent patients (roughly 2,900) than among newly diagnosed patients (966). Only the TCR beta chain was sequenced and analyzed. Preferential use of TRBV28, TRBJ1-2 and TRBJ2-5 was observed in persistent disease, whereas TRBV20-1 and TRBJ2-1 were favored in newly diagnosed disease. Only peripheral blood was studied, because thyroid tissue, the primary lesion, was inaccessible. The small sample size was acknowledged by the authors as a limitation that may reduce accuracy.

This clonotype was seen at least ten times. The antigen it binds to is not known. No much larger clone exists at a distance of one base, and base qualities are not known. Per the germline V gene (reference sequence), SGHKS is the CDR1 and YYEKEE is the CDR2. V is shortened by 0 bases, J by 5 bases, and the region joining them spans 13 bases. Including the terminal cysteine and phenylalanine, the CDR3 comprises 15 residues. Left in the record is the CDR3 DNA by itself, 45 bases read in frame from the first base. The library was generated by multiplex PCR. The reads were generated on an Illumina HiSeq 4000. iRepertoire HTBI primers and Arm-PCR amplification of CDR3 regions were used to construct TCR beta libraries. Before sequencing, the PCR products underwent gel purification. As for how the authors treated the data: Across samples, 60 to 75 TRBV and 14 TRBJ segments were identified and used for gene usage analysis of CDR3 amino acid clonotypes. COPE and FqMerger were used to merge filtered high-quality paired reads into contigs. Contigs were aligned with BLAST to IMGT TRBV, TRBD and TRBJ reference genes, and CDR3 was defined per IMGT. Any clonotype with a frequency above 0.1% was classified as a highly expanded clone. Shannon entropy served as the measure of repertoire diversity, while the Gini coefficient captured V-J evenness. A clonotype was considered public if more than one individual shared it. TCRdb took the public reads, trimmed them with fastp at Q25, ran MiXCR for clone calling and kept in-frame beta chains. For every CDR3 protein sequence, its rows merge into one entry that carries the most common genes and DNA. The V and J calls, along with clone size, are taken from TCRdb and not from the paper's own processing. The sample has roughly 560,000 distinct CDR3 sequences on record, around 15% of them singletons. The ten largest clones add up to 20% to 25% of the sample.

According to the study, the label for this sample's time point signals: newly diagnosed GD, antithyroid drugs for less than 3 months. RNA was extracted from PBMCs in TRIzol for both TCR sequencing and RNA sequencing. The diagnosis of Graves' disease followed American Thyroid Association guidelines. The patients came from an endocrinology department in Xi'an, China. Each patient gave 7.5 to 10 milliliters of peripheral blood, collected in an EDTA anticoagulant tube. Ficoll Paque Plus density gradient separation was used to isolate PBMCs, and no further T cell sorting was done. An Agilent 2100 Bioanalyzer and agarose gel were used to assess RNA quality, and a NanoDrop 2000 was used to measure RNA concentration. Another study also made use of these data, one on T cells in Graves' hyperthyroidism and ophthalmopathy. As the second paper documents: A patient counted as having stable Graves' hyperthyroidism if no progression to ophthalmopathy occurred over 18 months of follow-up. Hyperthyroidism patients were newly diagnosed, had a disease duration of under 2 months, and were aged 18 to 65 years. Any patient with an uncontrolled infection, another autoimmune disease, pregnancy or lactation was excluded. Diagnoses were based on clinical symptoms, serum thyroxine and TRAb, thyroid ultrasound and orbital computed tomography. A first-round RT-PCR of the TCR CDR3 used the HTBI primer set with the Qiagen OneStep RT-PCR kit. Most expanded thyroid clonotypes (frequency above 0.001) were also found in blood, which suggests that blood repertoires may mirror thyroid immune responses. A model built on a 13 V-J signature distinguished ophthalmopathy from stable hyperthyroidism, reaching roughly 88% sensitivity and under 84% specificity in cross-validation and 80%/75% in testing. In validation, progression to ophthalmopathy was predicted by the model with approximately 67% sensitivity and 72% to 80% specificity, a median of roughly six months before onset. To identify distinguishing TCR V-J signatures, a discovery cohort of roughly 100 patients was used, comprising roughly 45 with Graves' ophthalmopathy and approximately 57 with stable Graves' hyperthyroidism. Prospective prediction of ophthalmopathy was tested in an independent validation cohort consisting of 18 hyperthyroidism patients and about 17 patients who later progressed to ophthalmopathy. For training and testing, the 100 or so patients in the discovery cohort were randomly divided in a 7:3 ratio. Thyroid tissue and blood T-cell repertoires from six Graves' hyperthyroidism patients were also compared in the study. After blood sampling, hyperthyroidism patients were treated with methimazole at a starting dose of 30 mg daily, and ophthalmopathy patients were treated with high-dose intravenous methylprednisolone. Libraries were constructed in a second round of multiplex PCR, after which size selection and purification were carried out. Sequencing of the libraries was done on an Illumina HiSeq2000 using paired-end 100 bp reads. SOAPnuke was used to process the raw data, with reads discarded if the reads contained adapters or uncalled bases, had a mean Phred below 15, or lacked an exact constant-primer or identifier match. COPE v1.2.5 was used to merge the high-quality paired reads, and each unique nucleotide sequence was defined as a clonotype. Clonotypes were aligned to IMGT TRBV, TRBD and TRBJ reference segments using MiTCR v1.1. Analysis was restricted to V-J combinations with a frequency above 0.0001, which covered 99.2% of repertoires. A TCS score was defined as the ratio between F50 (clonal expansion) and ExV (chaos), using BLOSUM62-based TCRdist between CDR3 peptides within each V-J. Welch's t-statistics and random forest reduced 500 to 650 V-J features to 10 to 15, which were used in a naive Bayes classifier (R e1071). Sample size was not statistically predetermined, and investigators were not blinded to group allocation. The paper describes TCR Vbeta CDR3 sequencing of 140 or so peripheral blood samples, made up of about 41 ophthalmopathy patients, 70 to 75 hyperthyroidism patients and about 17 progressor patients.

The source material was peripheral blood mononuclear cells (PBMCs), sampled at new diagnosis, from a patient treated with antithyroid drugs. Rearrangement joined TRBV5-5 to TRBJ2-3; the D assignment is uncertain and may be TRBD1 or TRBD2, with 5 bases supporting each. The receptor was isolated from a woman aged 35 to 59 with Graves disease. Donor details come from another sample of the same person, matched by shared clones. The CDR3 reads CASSLEGVEGDTQYF. The DNA sequence is given as TGTGCCAGCAGCTTGGAAGGGGTCGAGGGAGATACGCAGTATTTT.